One sample yielded the 23 T cell receptor beta chains listed below, sequenced in a study of a mutant IDH1 vaccine in newly diagnosed glioma. Their cognate antigens are unknown. Sequencing was performed with immunoSEQ multiplex PCR; in TCRdb, only in-frame clones are kept and a portion is missing. Of some 33,000 clones listed, 81% are singletons. The sample's time point: week 35, safety follow-up. Topical imiquimod accompanied each vaccine dose, which consisted of 300 ug of mutant IDH1 20-mer peptide. The sample in question was PBMCs, obtained from a glioma patient whose treatment included an IDH1 peptide vaccine. Receptors were obtained from a man aged 25-40 years with glioma.

The chain carries TRBV7-8 and TRBJ2-7, with 7 positions matching TRBD2. Germline lookup yields CDR1 SGHVS and CDR2 FQNEAQ. The CDR3 length is 14 residues. Germline trimming cut 4 bases from V and 5 bases from J; bases unmatched to any gene: 8. CDR3 residues: CASSSGTTIHEQYF. CDR3 sequence (DNA): TGTGCCAGCAGCTCCGGGACTACCATACACGAGCAGTACTTC. Full variable domain (missing parts from reference TRBV7-8 and TRBJ2-7): GAGVSQSPRYKVAKRGQDVALRCDPISGHVSLFWYQQALGQGPEFLTYFQNEAQLDKSGLPSDRFFAERPEGSVSTLKIQRTQQEDSAVYLCASSSGTTIHEQYFGPGTRLTVT.

The chain employs TRBV29-1 and TRBJ2-2; TRBD2 might be the D (5 bases). With 4 bases removed from V and 1 base from J, the gap between germline ends came to 10 bases. The germline V gene encodes CDR1 SQVTM and CDR2 ANQGSEA. CDR3 length: 14 residues. CDR3: CSVGVGRNTGELFF. For the CDR3, the DNA is TGCAGCGTTGGGGTAGGGAGGAACACCGGGGAGCTGTTTTTT.

The V call is TRBV9, the J call TRBJ2-1, with D tentatively TRBD1 (8 bases). Germline CDR1 and CDR2: SGDLS and YYNGEE. The CDR3 is 14 amino acids. Trimming removed 5 bases at V and 7 bases at J, with 16 bases between. This CDR3 is CASSPEQGGNEQFF. In nucleotides, the CDR3 is TGTGCCAGCAGTCCAGAACAGGGGGGGAATGAGCAGTTCTTC. The whole variable domain, filled in from reference TRBV9 and TRBJ2-1, reads DSGVTQTPKHLITATGQRVTLRCSPRSGDLSVYWYQQSLDQGLQFLIQYYNGEERAKGNILERFSAQQFPDLHSELNLSSLELGDSALYFCASSPEQGGNEQFFGPGTRLTVL.

The chain joins TRBV5-1 to TRBJ2-5; TRBD1 or TRBD2 may be the D gene (5 bases each). V lost 0 bases, J lost 1 base, and 7 bases lay in between. The CDR3 loop spans 14 amino acids. Germline V gene sequence: CDR1 SGHRS, CDR2 YFSETQ. The DNA for the CDR3 is TGCGCCAGCAGCTTGGCGGGACCCCAAGAGACCCAGTACTTC. This codes for CASSLAGPQETQYF.

This chain connects TRBV19 to TRBJ2-7; a weak D match, TRBD1 (5 bases). The CDR3 covers 16 residues. Between the trimmed V and J ends, which lost 5 bases and 4 bases, there was a span of 21 bases. Germline V CDR1 and CDR2: LNHDA, SQIVND (reference sequence). For the CDR3, the DNA is TGTGCCAGTAGTCCCATCTCGACAGCCTTCCGTTACGAGCAGTACTTC. Protein sequence: CASSPISTAFRYEQYF.

The chain combines TRBV4-1 with TRBJ2-7, with 8 positions matching TRBD1. CDR3 size: 16 residues. V trimming: 4 bases; J trimming: 3 bases; junction bases outside the gene matches: 11. Per germline, CDR1 MGHRA and CDR2 YSYEKL. CDR3 sequence (DNA): TGCGCCAGCAGCCCCTTCCTTGACAGGGGAGGCTACGAGCAGTACTTC. Residues: CASSPFLDRGGYEQYF.

This chain links TRBV7-9 with TRBJ2-6; unclear D gene. This CDR3 contains 15 residues. Germline V lookup: CDR1 SEHNR, CDR2 FQNEAQ (reference sequence). Trimming removed 6 bases from V and 2 bases from J, with 11 bases in between. The CDR3 coding sequence is TGTGCCAGCAGTCCCTCGGCGACTGGGGCCAACGTCCTGACTTTC. Encoded protein: CASSPSATGANVLTF.

The J gene is TRBJ2-5, the V gene TRBV29-1; D unresolved. Looked up from germline, CDR1 is SQVTM and CDR2 is ANQGSEA. This CDR3 has 12 amino acids. The V end lost 4 bases, the J end lost 1 base, and 7 bases lay between the germline ends. The CDR3 DNA is TGCAGCGTTGTACAGAGCCAAGAGACCCAGTACTTC. It is translated as CSVVQSQETQYF. Using reference TRBV29-1 and TRBJ2-5 for the parts outside the CDR3, the full variable domain is SAVISQKPSRDICQRGTSLTIQCQVDSQVTMMFWYRQQPGQSLTLIATANQGSEATYESGFVIDKFPISRPNLTFSTLTVSNMSPEDSSIYLCSVVQSQETQYFGPGTRLLVL.

The chain carries TRBV29-1 and TRBJ2-1; D assignment may be TRBD1 or TRBD2 (7 bases each). CDR3 length equals 13 residues. Trimming shortened V by 2 bases and J by 6 bases, and 11 bases separated the two germline ends. Germline V gene lookup returns CDR1 SQVTM and CDR2 ANQGSEA. This CDR3 is CSVEQGGINEQFF. The CDR3 bases are TGCAGCGTTGAACAGGGGGGGATCAATGAGCAGTTCTTC.

The rearrangement uses TRBV7-9 and TRBJ2-7; the match to TRBD1 covers 9 bases. This CDR3 region has 15 residues. The germline CDR1 and CDR2 sequences are SEHNR and FQNEAQ (reference sequence). Germline trimming cut 1 base from V and 4 bases from J; bases unmatched to any gene: 5. CDR3 loop: CASSLGTGVIYEQYF. For the CDR3, the DNA is TGTGCCAGCAGCTTAGGGACAGGGGTAATTTACGAGCAGTACTTC.

This chain connects TRBV5-1 to TRBJ1-1; D is perhaps TRBD1 (6 bases). Between the trimmed V and J ends, which lost 0 bases and 0 bases, there was a span of 6 bases. Germline V lookup: CDR1 SGHRS, CDR2 YFSETQ. The CDR3 is 14 amino acids. The CDR3 DNA is TGCGCCAGCAGCTTGGGGACAGTGAACACTGAAGCTTTCTTT. Its translation is CASSLGTVNTEAFF.

This chain connects TRBV19 to TRBJ2-7; D may be TRBD1 (6 bases). The CDR3 contains 13 residues. Germline V gene lookup returns CDR1 LNHDA and CDR2 SQIVND (reference sequence). V dropped 9 bases and J dropped 2 bases, with 14 bases sitting between them. In nucleotides, the CDR3 is TGTGCCAGCGGAAGGGACATAGCCTACGAGCAGTACTTC. Translation: CASGRDIAYEQYF.

The chain has TRBV11-3 and TRBJ2-2; 7 positions agree with TRBD1. Germline CDR1 reads SGHNT; CDR2 reads YENEEA. The J segment lost 10 bases and the V segment lost 1 base, leaving 12 bases of the junction unmatched. The CDR3 runs 16 residues. CDR3 nucleotides: TGTGCCAGCAGCTTAGGTCTGTACAGGGGTCCGCAGGAGCTGTTTTTT. Translating gives CASSLGLYRGPQELFF.

The chain has TRBV5-6 and TRBJ1-1; tentatively, D is TRBD1 (6 bases). Germline loops: CDR1 SGHDT, CDR2 YYEEEE. Between the trimmed V and J ends, which lost 3 bases and 0 bases, there was a span of 9 bases. The CDR3 is 14 residues long. Here the CDR3 reads CASSYRAVNTEAFF. In nucleotides, the CDR3 is TGTGCCAGCAGCTACAGGGCGGTGAACACTGAAGCTTTCTTT. The full variable domain, in which reference TRBV5-6 and TRBJ1-1 provide the parts outside the CDR3, is DAGVTQSPTHLIKTRGQQVTLRCSPKSGHDTVSWYQQALGQGPQFIFQYYEEEERQRGNFPDRFSGHQFPNYSSELNVNALLLGDSALYLCASSYRAVNTEAFFGQGTRLTVV.

This clone has only a few counts. The V and J genes are TRBV29-1 and TRBJ1-1, with a tentative D call TRBD1 (5 bases). The CDR3 runs to 12 residues. Germline CDR1 SQVTM, CDR2 ANQGSEA. V lost 3 bases, J lost 7 bases, and 12 bases lay in between. The CDR3 spells CSVEPGRDEAFF. In nucleotides, the CDR3 is TGCAGCGTTGAGCCAGGGAGAGATGAAGCTTTCTTT.

Written as DNA, the CDR3 is TGCGCCAGCAGCCAAGTCGGTGGGTTCACCACCCCCCCTGGCGGGCTCGAGCAGTACTTC. This codes for CASSQVGGFTTPPGGLEQYF. The V and J genes are TRBV4-1 and TRBJ2-7; D is perhaps TRBD2 (5 bases). Germline CDR1 reads MGHRA; CDR2 reads YSYEKL. CDR3 length equals 20 residues. The V end was cut by 1 base, the J end by 6 bases, with 31 bases between.

This clone was seen only a few times. Here the CDR3 reads CASSQERSGREETEAFF. The DNA of the CDR3 is TGTGCCAGCAGCCAAGAGCGGTCTGGCAGGGAGGAAACTGAAGCTTTCTTT. The rearrangement joins TRBV14 to TRBJ1-1; possible D gene TRBD1, 5 bases. Germline V lookup: CDR1 SGHDN, CDR2 FVKESK. Trimming took off 0 bases at V and 5 bases at J, with 19 bases between the two ends. The CDR3 has 17 amino acids. Full variable domain (outside the CDR3, taken from reference TRBV14 and TRBJ1-1): EAGVTQFPSHSVIEKGQTVTLRCDPISGHDNLYWYRRVMGKEIKFLLHFVKESKQDESGMPNNRFLAERTGGTYSTLKVQPAELEDSGVYFCASSQERSGREETEAFFGQGTRLTVV.

The chain is built from TRBV30 and TRBJ2-7; D gene unclear. Looked up from germline, CDR1 is GTSNPN and CDR2 is SVGIG (reference sequence). Trimming shortened V by 0 bases and J by 1 base, and 13 bases separated the two germline ends. The CDR3 covers 15 residues. The CDR3 DNA sequence: TGTGCCTGGAGTGTATACAGCCCCTTGTCCTACGAGCAGTACTTC. Translated: CAWSVYSPLSYEQYF.

The chain is built from TRBV28 and TRBJ2-5, with D unclear. Germline CDR1 MDHEN, CDR2 SYDVKM. V shed 6 bases and J shed 1 base, with 3 bases lying between them. The CDR3 loop spans 11 amino acids. The DNA of the CDR3 is TGTGCCAGCAGATCCCAAGAGACCCAGTACTTC. This codes for CASRSQETQYF. The full variable domain, completed using reference TRBV28 and TRBJ2-5, is DVKVTQSSRYLVKRTGEKVFLECVQDMDHENMFWYRQDPGLGLRLIYFSYDVKMKEKGDIPEGYSVSREKKERFSLILESASTNQTSMYLCASRSQETQYFGPGTRLLVL.

The chain recombines TRBV9 with TRBJ1-4, with D maybe TRBD1 (6 bases). CDR3 length: 16 amino acids. Trimming left V 0 bases short and J 1 base short, with 10 bases between. The germline CDR1 and CDR2 sequences are SGDLS and YYNGEE. The CDR3 sequence is CASSVGGRQTNEKLFF. The CDR3 DNA reads TGTGCCAGCAGCGTAGGGGGGCGTCAAACTAATGAAAAACTGTTTTTT.

The chain employs TRBV18 and TRBJ1-1; 7 nucleotides line up with TRBD1. Germline loops: CDR1 KGHSH, CDR2 LQKENI. The CDR3 is made up of 14 amino acids. The junction had 9 bases not matched to a gene; V was cut back by 5 bases and J by 6 bases. The CDR3 region has the DNA TGTGCCAGCTCAGCGAACAGGGGTTGGGCTGAAGCTTTCTTT. It translates to CASSANRGWAEAFF.

By its share, this clone is medium-sized. V is TRBV7-9 and J is TRBJ2-2, with TRBD2 matching 9 bases. The V and J ends lost 5 bases and 2 bases, in that order; junction bases with no gene match: 6. Germline V lookup: CDR1 SEHNR, CDR2 FQNEAQ (reference sequence). CDR3 length: 16 residues. The CDR3 spells CASSPLTSGNTGELFF. The CDR3 region has the DNA TGTGCCAGCAGCCCCCTGACTAGCGGCAACACCGGGGAGCTGTTTTTT.

The chain has TRBV29-1 and TRBJ1-2, with D tentatively TRBD1 (5 bases). The CDR3 contains 14 residues. V lost 3 bases and J 5 bases, leaving 16 bases between the germline ends. The germline V gene encodes CDR1 SQVTM and CDR2 ANQGSEA. This chain's CDR3 is CSVDPGTVIYGYTF. The CDR3 coding sequence is TGCAGCGTTGATCCCGGGACGGTGATATATGGCTACACCTTC.